Listed below are T cell receptor beta chains from one sample, sequenced in a study of blood T cell repertoires in COVID-19. The method was immunoSEQ multiplex PCR; TCRdb's version includes in-frame clones alone and lacks a portion of them. The sample has 100,000 to 150,000 clones, 80% to 95% seen once. Input material: peripheral blood. The receptors here all came from a man aged 50 to 59 with COVID-19, enrolled during active disease. CDR3s include the opening cysteine and the closing phenylalanine or tryptophan. D genes are given only for firm matches. Rows may omit the clone size; those that give it use once, few, many or a size class.

TRBJ2-3	-	-	TRBV21-1	TGTGCCAGCAGCAAAGACCCCTGCGGGAGGGTCGAAGATACGCAGTATTTT	CASSKDPCGRVEDTQYF
TRBJ2-6	-	-	TRBV13	TGTGCCAGCAGCACGCACGACGGGGGACTCTCTGGGGCCAACGTCCTGACTTTC	CASSTHDGGLSGANVLTF
TRBJ2-7	-	-	TRBV5-1	TGCGCCAGCACAGGGTCTTACGAGCAGTACTTC	CASTGSYEQYF
TRBJ2-5	TRBD1	-	TRBV18	TGTGCCAGCTCACCACCGGGACAGCGAGAGACCCAGTACTTC	CASSPPGQRETQYF
TRBJ2-2	TRBD2	few	TRBV7-7	TGTGCCAGCAGTGCTAGCGGGAGTGGGACCGGGGAGCTGTTTTTT	CASSASGSGTGELFF
TRBJ2-2	-	-	TRBV7-3	TGTGCCAGCAGCTTGAAGGGAGGACCGAACACCGGGGAGCTGTTTTTT	CASSLKGGPNTGELFF
TRBJ2-1	TRBD1	-	TRBV7-3	TGTGCCAGCAGCTTAGGACAGGGGCCTAACAATGAGCAGTTCTTC	CASSLGQGPNNEQFF
TRBJ1-5	-	-	TRBV6-5	TGTGCCAGCAGTCCACAGGGCCCCCTCAATCAGCCCCAGCATTTT	CASSPQGPLNQPQHF
TRBJ2-2	TRBD2	-	TRBV29-1	TGCAGCGTTGTTGGACTAGCGGGAGGGCACACCGGGGAGCTGTTTTTT	CSVVGLAGGHTGELFF
TRBJ1-2	-	-	TRBV6-5	TGTGCCAGCAGGAAGGACACGGACTATGGCTACACCTTC	CASRKDTDYGYTF
TRBJ1-2	-	once	TRBV6-5	TGTGCCAGCTCCCCCGGAGAGGACTCTGGCTACACCTTC	CASSPGEDSGYTF
TRBJ1-1	-	-	TRBV30	TGTGCCTGGAGTATTTGGACTGAAACTGAAGCTTTCTTT	CAWSIWTETEAFF
TRBJ1-3	TRBD1	few	TRBV19	TGTGCCAGTAGTATTTGGGACAGAGGGTTTGCTGGAAACACCATATATTTT	CASSIWDRGFAGNTIYF
TRBJ1-2	-	-	TRBV6-1	TGTGCCAGCAGTGAAGCGTTTTATCTTGGCTACACCTTC	CASSEAFYLGYTF
TRBJ2-7	TRBD2	-	TRBV4-3	TGCGCCAGCAGCCACGGGACTAGCGGGGCCTACGAGCAGTACTTC	CASSHGTSGAYEQYF
TRBJ1-5	-	-	TRBV19	TGTGCCAGTAGTGACTCTCCGACTGGCAATCAGCCCCAGCATTTT	CASSDSPTGNQPQHF
TRBJ2-2	TRBD1	-	TRBV19	TGTGCCAGTAGTATAGGTAGGGGGCAAGGCGGGGAGCTGTTTTTT	CASSIGRGQGGELFF
TRBJ1-6	-	few	TRBV2	TGTGCCAGCAAAGTAAGGGACACTGGAACCAATTCACCCCTCCACTTT	CASKVRDTGTNSPLHF
TRBJ1-1	TRBD1	once	TRBV7-3	TGTGCCAGCAGCTCCCAGGGGGCCTACACTGAAGCTTTCTTT	CASSSQGAYTEAFF
TRBJ2-7	TRBD2	few	TRBV10-3	TGTGCCATCAGGAATCCAAGACTAGCGGGCTCCTACGAGCAGTACTTC	CAIRNPRLAGSYEQYF
TRBJ2-5	-	-	TRBV15	TGTGCCACCAGCAGGGAACTAGCGTTTACAGGGGAGACCCAGTACTTC	CATSRELAFTGETQYF
TRBJ2-1	-	-	TRBV9	TGTGCCAGCAGCGTAGAACAGGGCCTGTACAATGAGCAGTTCTTC	CASSVEQGLYNEQFF
TRBJ2-2	-	-	TRBV7-2	TGTGCCAGCAGCTTGAACGGGGGGAACACCGGGGAGCTGTTTTTT	CASSLNGGNTGELFF
TRBJ2-5	TRBD1	-	TRBV9	TGTGCCAGCAGTAAACCGGGACAGCAAGAGACCCAGTACTTC	CASSKPGQQETQYF
TRBJ2-3	TRBD2	-	TRBV14	TGTGCCAGCAGCCTAACTAGCGGGATTAGCACAGATACGCAGTATTTT	CASSLTSGISTDTQYF
TRBJ1-3	-	-	TRBV7-2	TGTGCCAGCAGCTTAACTTGGACAGCTGGAAACACCATATATTTT	CASSLTWTAGNTIYF
TRBJ1-1	TRBD1	once	TRBV4-2	TGTGCCAGCAGCCCTCTACAGGGGAACACCACTGAAGCTTTCTTT	CASSPLQGNTTEAFF
TRBJ2-5	TRBD2	-	TRBV28	TGTGCCAGCAACCTGAGGAGGGAGGGCCGGAGACAAGAGACCCAGTACTTC	CASNLRREGRRQETQYF
TRBJ1-2	-	-	TRBV7-9	TGTGCCAGCAGCTTAGGCGGCACTAACTATGGCTACACCTTC	CASSLGGTNYGYTF
TRBJ1-1	TRBD1	-	TRBV10-2	TGCGCCAGCACTCCGGGACAGGGGACTGAAGCTTTCTTT	CASTPGQGTEAFF
TRBJ1-1	-	-	TRBV27	TGTGCCAGCACCGCGGGGAACAGACAGCTCACTGAAGCTTTCTTT	CASTAGNRQLTEAFF
TRBJ2-7	TRBD2	-	TRBV27	TGTGCCAGCAGTTTATCTACCAGCGGGAACAACGAGCAGTACTTC	CASSLSTSGNNEQYF